This TCR beta chain was found in a study of T cell responses to AZD1222 COVID-19 vaccine. Overall study findings and caveats: Breadth and depth of Spike-specific TCRs rose after two AZD1222 doses. Researchers took repertoire samples only after the peak T cell response had come. The donor group comprised mostly white British people and more females; the analysis possibly underestimated clonal diversity.

Trimming removed 2 bases at V and 15 bases at J, with 8 bases between. This CDR3 is 11 amino acids long. Germline lookup yields CDR1 MGHRA and CDR2 YSYEKL. Libraries were prepared by immunoSEQ multiplex PCR; TCRdb keeps only in-frame clonotypes and omits some of them. Of about 94,000 clones in the sample, about 85% were seen once. Recipients boosted at about 4 weeks or about 12 weeks are pooled. About this clone itself: As yet, its antigen is unknown.

The sequence was collected from an adult who received the AZD1222 COVID-19 vaccine. The sequences come from peripheral blood, collected 28 days after the second AZD1222 dose. This chain connects TRBV4-1 to TRBJ1-6; D ambiguous. CDR3 residues: CASSQQTSLHF. CDR3 bases: TGCGCCAGCAGCCAACAAACGAGCCTCCACTTT.